Listed below are T cell receptor beta chains from one sample, sequenced in a study of OX40 agonist ivuxolimab in advanced cancers. TCRdb's copy holds only in-frame clones and misses some; the assay was immunoSEQ multiplex PCR. Among 45,000 to 60,000 clones listed, 80% to 90% were seen once. The sequences come from CD4+ or CD8+ T cells sorted from blood, collected in a trial of the OX40 agonist ivuxolimab. The receptors derive from an adult with an advanced solid tumor such as melanoma, head and neck, liver or kidney cancer. CDR3s include the opening cysteine and the closing phenylalanine or tryptophan. D genes are given only for firm matches. For some rows the clone size is stated as once, few or many, or as a class when expanded; others skip it.

size | D | J | V | DNA | CDR3
. | TRBD2 | TRBJ2-3 | TRBV5-1 | TGCGCCAGCAGCTTGGCTAGCGGGGGGGCGTATAGCACAGATACGCAGTATTTT | CASSLASGGAYSTDTQYF
. | . | TRBJ2-5 | TRBV6-5 | TGTGCCAGCAGTTATGGAGAGACCCAGTACTTC | CASSYGETQYF
. | TRBD2 | TRBJ2-3 | TRBV9 | TGTGCCAGCACCCCGGGGGGGGAGACAGATACGCAGTATTTT | CASTPGGETDTQYF
. | TRBD2 | TRBJ2-1 | TRBV7-9 | TGTGCCAGCAGCTTAGTGCCACGGGGGGGCAAGGATGATGAGCAGTTCTTC | CASSLVPRGGKDDEQFF
. | . | TRBJ2-1 | TRBV27 | TGTGCCAGCAGTTTGAGGCCGGGACTCTACAATGAGCAGTTCTTC | CASSLRPGLYNEQFF
. | . | TRBJ2-7 | TRBV11-2 | TGTGCCAGCAGCATCGGGACTGGCTACGAGCAGTACTTC | CASSIGTGYEQYF
. | TRBD1 | TRBJ1-2 | TRBV7-2 | TGTGCCAGCAGCTTAGGCATAGACAGGGCAAGATATGGCTACACCTTC | CASSLGIDRARYGYTF
. | . | TRBJ2-5 | TRBV2 | TGTGCCAGCAGAGGCCTTCAAGAGACCCAGTACTTC | CASRGLQETQYF
. | TRBD2 | TRBJ2-1 | TRBV5-8 | TGTGCCAGCAGCTTGTATCGGGGGGGCCTTAACAATGAGCAGTTCTTC | CASSLYRGGLNNEQFF
. | . | TRBJ2-2 | TRBV6-6 | TGTGCCAGCTTTCGCGGGGAGCTGTTTTTT | CASFRGELFF
. | . | TRBJ2-1 | TRBV6-1 | TGTGCCAGCAGTGAAGCGACGGGTGGTTGGGGCTTACAGGTTGAGCAGTTCTTC | CASSEATGGWGLQVEQFF
. | . | TRBJ2-2 | TRBV10-2 | TGCGCCAGCAGTGAGTCCCCGGCCGCCGGGGAGCTGTTTTTT | CASSESPAAGELFF
. | . | TRBJ2-2 | TRBV6-6 | TGTGCCAGCAGTTACGCGACGGACGGGGAGCTGTTTTTT | CASSYATDGELFF
. | . | TRBJ1-2 | TRBV11-2 | TGTGCCAGCAGCTCACATTCAAGGAACTATGGCTACACCTTC | CASSSHSRNYGYTF
once | . | TRBJ2-1 | TRBV5-1 | TGCGCCAGCAGTTCGCAGGAGCGCCAGGAGCAGTTCTTC | CASSSQERQEQFF
many | . | TRBJ2-5 | TRBV5-1 | TGCGCCAGCAGCTTGGGGACGAACGAAGAGACCCAGTACTTC | CASSLGTNEETQYF
. | . | TRBJ2-7 | TRBV27 | TGTGCCAGCAGTTTATATCGGGATATCTCCTACGAGCAGTACTTC | CASSLYRDISYEQYF
. | . | TRBJ1-2 | TRBV27 | TGTGCCAGCAGTGGACGGGACTATGGCTACACCTTC | CASSGRDYGYTF
few | . | TRBJ2-7 | TRBV7-6 | TGTGCCAGCAGCTTAGCGACTTCCCCAGGGGGGTACGAGCAGTACTTC | CASSLATSPGGYEQYF
. | TRBD2 | TRBJ2-7 | TRBV9 | TGTGCCAGCAGCCCTGGACTAGCGGGAGAAGGCGAGCAGTACTTC | CASSPGLAGEGEQYF
. | . | TRBJ2-1 | TRBV7-6 | TGTGCCAGCAGCTTGGTGGGCAATGAGCAGTTCTTC | CASSLVGNEQFF
. | . | TRBJ2-1 | TRBV19 | TGTGCCAGTAGTATTTCGGACTTTAGATACAATGAGCAGTTCTTC | CASSISDFRYNEQFF
. | TRBD1 | TRBJ1-4 | TRBV6-1 | TGTGCCAGCAGGCCTATCGGGACAGCTAATGAAAAACTGTTTTTT | CASRPIGTANEKLFF
. | TRBD2 | TRBJ2-3 | TRBV19 | TGTGCCAGTAGGGTGACTAGCGGGTTCAATACGCAGTATTTT | CASRVTSGFNTQYF
once | . | TRBJ2-2 | TRBV7-7 | TGTGCTAGCAGCTCCGGGCCCAGCACCGGGGAGCTGTTTTTT | CASSSGPSTGELFF
. | TRBD2 | TRBJ2-3 | TRBV7-2 | TGTGCCAGCAGCTCGGGACTAGCGGGGGTAATTGCGGGAGATACGCAGTATTTT | CASSSGLAGVIAGDTQYF
once | . | TRBJ1-2 | TRBV19 | TGTGCCAGTATCTCCTCCCCGGGGGGGGACTATGGCTACACCTTC | CASISSPGGDYGYTF
once | . | TRBJ1-6 | TRBV4-1 | TGCGCCAGCAGCCAAGATCCAGGATTGGATTCACCCCTCCACTTT | CASSQDPGLDSPLHF
. | TRBD1 | TRBJ1-2 | TRBV27 | TGTGCCAGCAGTTTGAACCCTCCTGGGACAGGGCTCGGCTACACCTTC | CASSLNPPGTGLGYTF
. | TRBD2 | TRBJ2-1 | TRBV4-1 | TGCGCCAGCAGCCCCGATAGCGGGAGGGCCTATGAGCAGTTCTTC | CASSPDSGRAYEQFF
few | . | TRBJ2-2 | TRBV14 | TGTGCCAGCAGCCAAGTTCCGGTAGAGAACACCGGGGAGCTGTTTTTT | CASSQVPVENTGELFF
. | . | TRBJ2-1 | TRBV6-5 | TGTGCCAGCAGTTTCGACAGCTCCCGTGAGCAGTTCTTC | CASSFDSSREQFF
. | . | TRBJ1-5 | TRBV7-9 | TGTGCCAGCAGCTTAGCAGGTTCTCAGAGCTCCGATCAGCCCCAGCATTTT | CASSLAGSQSSDQPQHF
. | TRBD1 | TRBJ2-1 | TRBV4-1 | TGCGCCAGCAGCCAGGAGGGACAGGGTACCCCCATTGAGCAGTTCTTC | CASSQEGQGTPIEQFF
few | . | TRBJ2-7 | TRBV11-2 | TGTGCCAGCAGCTTAGCGACTTCCCCAGGGGGGTACGAGCAGTACTTC | CASSLATSPGGYEQYF
. | . | TRBJ1-1 | TRBV18 | TGTGCCAGCTCACCCCTGGGACCCCAGAACACTGAAGCTTTCTTT | CASSPLGPQNTEAFF
. | . | TRBJ1-1 | TRBV11-2 | TGTGCCAGCAGCTGGCAGAGGGGGGGCACTGAAGCTTTCTTT | CASSWQRGGTEAFF
. | TRBD2 | TRBJ2-2 | TRBV5-1 | TGCGCCAGCAGCTTGTATGGTCGGGAGGGCCGCGGCGGGGAGCTGTTTTTT | CASSLYGREGRGGELFF
. | . | TRBJ2-2 | TRBV9 | TGTGCCAGCAGCCCCTACGGGCAGGTCGCGAACACCGGGGAGCTGTTTTTT | CASSPYGQVANTGELFF
. | . | TRBJ2-2 | TRBV27 | TGTGCCAGCAGTTTAGTCGCCGGGGAGCTGTTTTTT | CASSLVAGELFF
. | . | TRBJ2-1 | TRBV7-8 | TGTGCCAGCAGCTTAGCGGGGTTCTTTTACAATGAGCAGTTCTTC | CASSLAGFFYNEQFF
. | . | TRBJ1-2 | TRBV30 | TGTGCCTGGAGTGTGATTAACTATGGCTACACCTTC | CAWSVINYGYTF
. | . | TRBJ2-7 | TRBV7-9 | TGTGCCAGCAGCGGACAGTCCTACGAGCAGTACTTC | CASSGQSYEQYF
once | . | TRBJ2-2 | TRBV27 | TGTGCCAGCAGTTCCACGAACACCGGGGAGCTGTTTTTT | CASSSTNTGELFF